The 14 T cell receptor beta chains in this list originate from one sample, sequenced in a study of regulatory T cells in long-lasting Graves disease. Arm-PCR with iRepertoire HTBI primers amplified the CDR3 regions for these TCR beta libraries. TCRdb ran MiXCR on the multiplex PCR reads and lists one entry per CDR3 protein. The sample shows roughly 380,000 distinct CDR3 sequences, around 16% of them seen only once. The time point: newly diagnosed GD, antithyroid drugs for less than 3 months. RNA extracted from PBMCs served as the sequencing template. The source was peripheral blood mononuclear cells (PBMCs), collected at new diagnosis, from a patient treated with antithyroid drugs. These receptors were collected from a female donor with Graves disease.

This clonotype has at least ten counts. The chain combines TRBV6-5 with TRBJ2-7; tentative D call: TRBD1 (5 bases). Germline V lookup: CDR1 MNHEY, CDR2 SVGAGI. The CDR3 has 13 residues. V lost 2 bases, J lost 4 bases, and 9 bases lay in between. The CDR3 protein is CASSYGRAYEQYF. The CDR3 region has the DNA TGTGCCAGCAGTTACGGCAGGGCTTACGAGCAGTACTTC.

The chain carries TRBV7-2 and TRBJ2-3, with 13 positions matching TRBD2. The J segment lost 0 bases and the V segment lost 1 base, leaving 4 bases of the junction unmatched. Looked up from germline, CDR1 is SGHTA and CDR2 is FQGNSA. This CDR3 is 18 amino acids long. The DNA of the CDR3 is TGTGCCAGCAGCTTAGGGACTAGCGGGAGCCACAGCACAGATACGCAGTATTTT. It encodes CASSLGTSGSHSTDTQYF.

This clonotype was picked up many times. V and J are TRBV19 and TRBJ1-5; TRBD1 aligns across 9 bases. CDR1 and CDR2 from the germline V gene are LNHDA and SQIVND (reference sequence). The length of the CDR3 is 16 residues. With 4 bases clipped from V and 4 bases from J, the junction kept 8 bases outside the gene matches. The CDR3 here is CASSNDYRGRNQPQHF. The CDR3 nucleotides read TGTGCCAGTAGTAACGATTACAGGGGGCGGAATCAGCCCCAGCATTTT.

Note on this clonotype: Just one base apart from a much larger clone, this may be a read error. The chain has TRBV6-2 or TRBV6-3 and TRBJ2-1; D is unresolved. The CDR3 has 14 residues. From germline, CDR1 is MNHEY and CDR2 SVGEGT. The CDR3 DNA reads TGTGCCAGCAGTTACGGGCTTTTAGGAAATGGGCAGTTCTTC. Translating gives CASSYGLLGNGQFF.

The chain links TRBV28 to TRBJ1-1, with 8 nucleotides matching TRBD1. CDR1 and CDR2 from the germline V gene are MDHEN and SYDVKM. V trimming: 5 bases; J trimming: 9 bases; junction bases outside the gene matches: 8. This CDR3 comprises 13 residues. As DNA, the CDR3 is TGTGCCAGCAGTATACAATCAGGGGGCAAAGCTTTCTTT. Translating it yields CASSIQSGGKAFF.

This clonotype was picked up many times. In nucleotides, the CDR3 is TGTGCCAGCTCACCACCGAGAGGACCCGGGGGGGATACGCAGTATTTT. Translating gives CASSPPRGPGGDTQYF. The chain joins TRBV18 to TRBJ2-3; 7 bases line up with TRBD2. The CDR3 extends over 16 amino acids. The V segment lost 0 bases and the J segment 6 bases; nucleotides outside the gene matches: 9. Germline loops: CDR1 KGHSH, CDR2 LQKENI.

This clonotype was seen a single time. Sequence at one end of the junction differs from germline and may be a read error. CDR3 nucleotide sequence: TGCAGTGCTAGTGAGGGCTCCCACGAGCAGTACTTC. It codes for CSASEGSHEQYF. The V gene is TRBV20-1, the J gene TRBJ2-7, with TRBD2 as a possible D gene (5 bases). Germline CDR1 and CDR2: DFQATT and SNEGSKA (reference sequence). This CDR3 has 12 amino acids.

This chain links TRBV5-1 with TRBJ1-5, with 7 bases identical to TRBD1. The CDR3 consists of 14 residues. Germline V lookup: CDR1 SGHRS, CDR2 YFSETQ. The V and J ends lost 4 bases and 11 bases, in that order; junction bases with no gene match: 12. DNA of the CDR3: TGCGCCAGCAGCGGCGGGACAGCTGGGTCGACCCAGCATTTT. It encodes CASSGGTAGSTQHF.

This clonotype was counted a few times. The CDR3 DNA reads as TGTGCCAGTACCGCGACGAGGGGGCAGTATGAAAAACTGTTTTTT. Residues: CASTATRGQYEKLFF. The chain joins TRBV19 to TRBJ1-4; 7 nucleotides align to TRBD1. V dropped 7 bases and J dropped 6; count of bases not matched to a gene: 11. Germline V lookup: CDR1 LNHDA, CDR2 SQIVND (reference sequence). This CDR3 region has 15 residues.

This clonotype was observed at least ten times. The chain joins TRBV7-2 to TRBJ2-2, with 7 bases matching TRBD1. Trimming removed 4 bases from V and 7 bases from J; junction bases left unmatched: 3. The germline gives CDR1 SGHTA, CDR2 FQGNSA. This CDR3 is 13 amino acids long. The CDR3 spells CASSYRGGGELFF. CDR3 sequence (DNA): TGTGCCAGCAGCTACAGGGGTGGCGGGGAGCTGTTTTTT.

This clonotype has a count of ten or more. The gene calls are TRBV2 and TRBJ1-5; 7 positions match TRBD1. Germline values: CDR1 SNHLY, CDR2 FYNNEI. There are 12 residues in the CDR3. The V gene end was trimmed by 10 bases and the J gene end by 4 bases; junction bases not matched to a gene: 4. CDR3 residues: CATSTGNQPQHF. CDR3 in DNA: TGTGCCACTTCGACAGGGAATCAGCCCCAGCATTTT.

This clonotype was picked up many times. This chain connects TRBV24-1 to TRBJ2-2; possible D gene TRBD1, 6 bases. The V gene's germline CDR1 is KGHDR and CDR2 SFDVKD. Trimming left V 3 bases short and J 3 bases short, with 19 bases between. The CDR3 is 18 amino acids. CDR3 coding DNA: TGTGCCACCAGTGATGGGGGACACCTAATCGGGGACACCGGGGAGCTGTTTTTT. As protein: CATSDGGHLIGDTGELFF.

This chain's CDR3 is CAISESIGVPYEQYF. Written as DNA, the CDR3 is TGTGCCATCAGTGAGTCTATTGGGGTCCCCTACGAGCAGTACTTC. The chain links TRBV10-3 to TRBJ2-7; D is uncertain. V gave up 0 bases and J gave up 2 bases, with 11 bases separating them. This CDR3 comprises 15 residues. Germline lookup yields CDR1 ENHRY and CDR2 SYGVKD.

This clonotype appeared many times. V and J are TRBV6-2 or TRBV6-3 and TRBJ2-7, with D unclear. With 5 bases removed from V and 4 bases from J, the gap between germline ends came to 18 bases. CDR1 is MNHEY and CDR2 is SVGEGT in the germline V gene. This CDR3 region has 15 residues. In DNA, the CDR3 is TGTGCCAGCAGTGTTTTCCAGGAGTCTTCATACGAGCAGTACTTC. Residues: CASSVFQESSYEQYF.